The clone carrying this TCR beta chain was detected only once. The sample carries other DNA sequences with the same CDR3. These data come from a study of shared clonotypes between healthy human individuals. Under the authors' procedure: Junction-only immunoSEQ data arrived without quality scores, meaning filtering differed. Data came from immunoSEQ multiplex PCR; TCRdb stores just in-frame clones and leaves some out. Clone size and V and J calls were adopted from that table, with D and trimming inferred from the DNA. Among about a million clones listed, roughly 77% were seen once. There are 13 residues in the CDR3. Germline CDR1 and CDR2: SGHRS and YFSETQ. J lost 5 bases, V lost 4 bases, and 2 bases had no gene match.

This sequence joins TRBV5-1 and TRBJ2-5; 10 bases match TRBD2. The TCR originated in a man in his late teens or twenties in good health. Some clones in this sample may be carry-over from other donors' samples. Sequenced input: memory CD4+ T cells from PBMCs. Regarding subset: CD45RA-negative fraction. DNA of the CDR3: TGCGCCAGCAGCCGACTAGCGGGCGAGACCCAGTACTTC. Its translation is CASSRLAGETQYF.